Listed below are T cell receptor beta chains from one sample, sequenced in a study of T cell changes during pregnancy in multiple sclerosis. Profiling relied on immunoSEQ multiplex PCR, and the TCRdb table lists in-frame clones only, not all of them. Of about 85,000 clones in the sample, approximately 91% were seen once. The sample consisted of peripheral blood, taken in the first trimester of pregnancy. All receptors derive from a female donor with multiple sclerosis, enrolled in a pregnancy study. CDR3s include the opening cysteine and the closing phenylalanine or tryptophan. The order of the fields is CDR3 protein, CDR3 DNA, J gene, D gene, V gene, clone size. A D gene is named only where the DNA matches it firmly. Size tells how often a clone was seen (once, few, many) or the class of an expanded clone, and some rows leave it out.

CASSLGRGSTEAFF,TGTGCCAGCAGTTTAGGCAGGGGGAGCACTGAAGCTTTCTTT,TRBJ1-1,TRBD1,TRBV27,few
CASSLRLAGDGTGELFF,TGTGCCAGCAGTTTAAGGCTAGCGGGGGACGGCACCGGGGAGCTGTTTTTT,TRBJ2-2,TRBD2,TRBV27,NA
CASSTWTSPDTQYF,TGTGCCAGCAGCACCTGGACTAGCCCAGATACGCAGTATTTT,TRBJ2-3,TRBD2,TRBV5-6,NA
CASSLLAGEETQYF,TGTGCCAGCAGCTTACTGGCAGGGGAAGAGACCCAGTACTTC,TRBJ2-5,NA,TRBV7-9,NA
CAISDVVSPLHF,TGTGCCATCAGTGATGTCGTGTCACCCCTCCACTTT,TRBJ1-6,NA,TRBV10-3,NA
CSVKGQPGPDSPLHF,TGCAGCGTCAAGGGACAGCCCGGGCCTGATTCACCCCTCCACTTT,TRBJ1-6,TRBD1,TRBV29-1,NA
CASSPRGSSYEQYF,TGTGCCAGCTCACCACGCGGAAGTTCCTACGAGCAGTACTTC,TRBJ2-7,NA,TRBV18,NA
CASSASRGRKTEAFF,TGTGCCAGCAGTGCGTCCAGGGGGCGAAAGACTGAAGCTTTCTTT,TRBJ1-1,TRBD1,TRBV25-1,NA
CASSEKAGGLFGEQFF,TGTGCCAGCAGTGAAAAGGCGGGAGGGTTGTTCGGTGAGCAGTTCTTC,TRBJ2-1,TRBD2,TRBV2,NA
CASSLKEGQPQHF,TGTGCCAGCAGCTTAAAGGAGGGTCAGCCCCAGCATTTT,TRBJ1-5,NA,TRBV7-9,NA
CASSLWGRTYEQYF,TGTGCCAGCAGTTTATGGGGCAGAACCTACGAGCAGTACTTC,TRBJ2-7,NA,TRBV27,NA
CASSLSGDRGNSIQYF,TGCGCCAGCAGCTTATCCGGCGATAGGGGAAACAGCATTCAGTACTTC,TRBJ2-4,NA,TRBV5-1,NA
CASSQPTRTPTGTGNTIYF,TGCGCCAGCAGCCAGCCTACCCGCACACCGACAGGCACTGGAAACACCATATATTTT,TRBJ1-3,NA,TRBV4-1,NA
CASSSPDKYGSPATNEKLFF,TGTGCCAGCAGCTCCCCGGACAAATACGGGAGTCCAGCAACTAATGAAAAACTGTTTTTT,TRBJ1-4,NA,TRBV11-3,NA
CASSPTGLFYEQYF,TGTGCCAGCAGCCCCACCGGACTATTCTACGAGCAGTACTTC,TRBJ2-7,NA,TRBV9,NA
CASRTGGLHEQFF,TGTGCCAGCAGGACAGGTGGCCTCCATGAGCAGTTCTTC,TRBJ2-1,NA,TRBV6-5,NA
CASSLGKSIAGDPYEQYF,TGCGCCAGCAGCCTGGGCAAAAGCATAGCGGGAGACCCCTACGAGCAGTACTTC,TRBJ2-7,TRBD2,TRBV5-1,NA
CASSSRQGSNQPQHF,TGTGCCAGCAGTTCGCGACAGGGGTCAAATCAGCCCCAGCATTTT,TRBJ1-5,TRBD1,TRBV27,NA
CASRRSQSNYGYTF,TGTGCCAGCAGGCGTAGCCAGAGCAACTATGGCTACACCTTC,TRBJ1-2,NA,TRBV6-5,NA
CSGGLTGDGYTF,TGCAGCGGAGGCCTCACAGGAGATGGCTACACCTTC,TRBJ1-2,NA,TRBV29-1,NA
CASSFERSSYEQYF,TGTGCCAGCAGTTTCGAAAGGAGCTCCTACGAGCAGTACTTC,TRBJ2-7,NA,TRBV2,NA
CASTEETGSYNEQFF,TGTGCCAGTACCGAAGAGACAGGATCCTACAATGAGCAGTTCTTC,TRBJ2-1,NA,TRBV19,NA
CASSGPTGAPAEQYF,TGTGCCAGCAGTGGTCCGACAGGTGCCCCGGCCGAGCAGTACTTC,TRBJ2-7,NA,TRBV28,NA
CASSLPENYGYTF,TGTGCCAGCAGCTTACCAGAAAACTATGGCTACACCTTC,TRBJ1-2,NA,TRBV7-9,NA
CASSNGGGTEAFF,TGTGCCAGCAGTAACGGGGGGGGCACTGAAGCTTTCTTT,TRBJ1-1,NA,TRBV6-6,NA
CASSPLSGQGDEQYF,TGTGCCAGCTCACCACTAAGCGGACAGGGAGACGAGCAGTACTTC,TRBJ2-7,TRBD1,TRBV18,NA
CASSLRMTSGPGSPYEQYF,TGTGCCAGCAGTTTACGTATGACTAGCGGGCCCGGGAGCCCTTACGAGCAGTACTTC,TRBJ2-7,TRBD2,TRBV27,once
CASTLGGNWNSPLHF,TGTGCCAGCACCCTGGGAGGCAACTGGAATTCACCCCTCCACTTT,TRBJ1-6,NA,TRBV28,NA
CASSLQAGASYNEQFF,TGCGCCAGCAGCTTACAAGCGGGAGCGTCCTACAATGAGCAGTTCTTC,TRBJ2-1,TRBD2,TRBV5-1,NA
CASTSQGGYGYTF,TGTGCCAGCACCTCACAGGGGGGCTATGGCTACACCTTC,TRBJ1-2,TRBD1,TRBV5-6,NA
CASSTGRRAQETQYF,TGTGCCAGCAGTACCGGGAGGAGGGCCCAAGAGACCCAGTACTTC,TRBJ2-5,TRBD2,TRBV5-6,NA
CASSSGQALNSPLHF,TGTGCCAGCAGTTCTGGACAGGCGCTTAATTCACCCCTCCACTTT,TRBJ1-6,TRBD1,TRBV7-2,few
CASSQGSGSQTGELFF,TGTGCCAGCAGTCAAGGTAGCGGGAGTCAGACCGGGGAGCTGTTTTTT,TRBJ2-2,TRBD2,TRBV6-1,NA
CASSYSGTSGTQFF,TGTGCCAGCAGTTACTCGGGGACTAGCGGGACGCAGTTCTTC,TRBJ2-1,TRBD2,TRBV6-5,NA
CASSYSEGVGYTF,TGTGCCAGCAGTTACTCGGAGGGTGTTGGCTACACCTTC,TRBJ1-2,NA,TRBV6-6,NA
CASSSTGGTNEKLFF,TGTGCCAGCAGCTCCACAGGGGGGACTAATGAAAAACTGTTTTTT,TRBJ1-4,TRBD1,TRBV7-8,NA
CASRGGTGMADTQYF,TGTGCCAGCAGAGGAGGGACAGGGATGGCAGATACGCAGTATTTT,TRBJ2-3,TRBD1,TRBV7-2,NA
CASSSSGTGLSGANVLTF,TGTGCCAGCAGTTCATCCGGGACAGGACTCTCTGGGGCCAACGTCCTGACTTTC,TRBJ2-6,TRBD1,TRBV27,NA
CASSPPSGNTGELFF,TGTGCCAGCTCACCACCGTCAGGGAACACCGGGGAGCTGTTTTTT,TRBJ2-2,NA,TRBV18,NA
CAIISGGIYGYTF,TGTGCCATCATTAGCGGGGGGATCTATGGCTACACCTTC,TRBJ1-2,NA,TRBV10-3,few
CASSLGPVQETQYF,TGTGCCAGCAGCTTGGGTCCGGTACAAGAGACCCAGTACTTC,TRBJ2-5,NA,TRBV5-4,NA
CASSEASTEPTF,TGTGCCAGCAGTGAAGCGTCGACTGAACCCACCTTC,TRBJ1-2,NA,TRBV6-1,once
CASSQVISAGPGNTIYF,TGCGCCAGCAGCCAAGTAATTTCGGCAGGCCCTGGAAACACCATATATTTT,TRBJ1-3,NA,TRBV4-1,NA
CASSRYGREEAFF,TGTGCCAGCAGTCGCTACGGACGGGAGGAAGCTTTCTTT,TRBJ1-1,NA,TRBV28,NA
CASSLYGQGSYEQYF,TGTGCCAGCAGTTTATACGGACAGGGGTCCTACGAGCAGTACTTC,TRBJ2-7,TRBD1,TRBV27,once
CASSGDEEASYEQYF,TGTGCCAGCAGTGGGGATGAGGAGGCGTCCTACGAGCAGTACTTC,TRBJ2-7,NA,TRBV6-1,once
CASRDRGRYIQYF,TGTGCCAGCAGGGACAGGGGGCGGTACATTCAGTACTTC,TRBJ2-4,TRBD1,TRBV28,NA
CATSRDRASFEQYF,TGTGCCACCAGCAGAGACAGGGCCTCCTTCGAGCAGTACTTC,TRBJ2-7,NA,TRBV15,NA
CTSSQYRGSNTGELFF,TGTACCAGCAGCCAGTACAGGGGGTCGAACACCGGGGAGCTGTTTTTT,TRBJ2-2,TRBD1,TRBV7-2,NA
CASSLLGWAFF,TGTGCCAGTAGTCTCCTCGGTTGGGCTTTCTTT,TRBJ1-1,NA,TRBV19,NA
CASRPGQGARGTEAFF,TGTGCCAGCAGGCCGGGACAGGGGGCGCGAGGTACTGAAGCTTTCTTT,TRBJ1-1,TRBD1,TRBV2,NA
CASSRSTRLVYEQYF,TGTGCCAGCAGCAGGTCGACTAGGCTCGTATACGAGCAGTACTTC,TRBJ2-7,NA,TRBV21-1,NA
CASSLLGQTYGYTF,TGCGCCAGCAGCTTATTAGGACAGACCTATGGCTACACCTTC,TRBJ1-2,NA,TRBV5-1,NA
CASSSTQSDEKLFF,TGTGCCAGCAGCTCGACTCAATCGGATGAAAAACTGTTTTTT,TRBJ1-4,NA,TRBV7-9,NA
CASRGRQGLAGSTDTQYF,TGTGCCAGCAGGGGGAGACAGGGACTAGCGGGAAGCACAGATACGCAGTATTTT,TRBJ2-3,TRBD2,TRBV27,NA
CASSAPGTSFRQYF,TGTGCCAGCAGCGCCCCCGGGACTAGCTTCAGGCAGTACTTC,TRBJ2-7,TRBD2,TRBV7-2,once
CASSPSGASYNEQFF,TGTGCCAGCAGCCCGAGCGGGGCATCCTACAATGAGCAGTTCTTC,TRBJ2-1,TRBD2,TRBV7-2,NA
CASSSRLAPYNEQFF,TGTGCCAGCAGCTCGAGACTAGCCCCCTACAATGAGCAGTTCTTC,TRBJ2-1,TRBD2,TRBV11-3,few